The TCR beta chain described here comes from a study of cytomegalovirus exposure and HLA in healthy donors. Overall study context: Inside one of the first data releases sat tens of millions of unique TCRs taken from HLA-typed donors.

The primer mix had 60 Vbeta and 13 Jbeta primers. The table came from immunoSEQ multiplex PCR; TCRdb's copy has only in-frame clones and leaves some out. The sample yields 200,000 or so clones, roughly four fifths seen once. The V end lost 5 bases, the J end lost 7 bases, and 18 bases lay between the germline ends. The CDR3 is 14 residues long. In germline, CDR1 is MNHEY, CDR2 SVGAGI. Sequenced sample: PBMCs. The genes are TRBV6-5 and TRBJ2-7; tentatively, D is TRBD1 (6 bases). The clonotype originates from a woman under 30 in good health and CMV-seropositive. CDR3 coding DNA: TGTGCCAGCAGTCCTCTGACAGGCCTTTATGAGCAGTACTTC. The encoded protein is CASSPLTGLYEQYF.